The entry below describes one T cell receptor beta chain. Its antigen is not identified. Profiled with immunoSEQ multiplex PCR; TCRdb holds only in-frame clones, not every one. The profile shows roughly 170,000 clones, around 90% of them singletons. Time point described: blood 4 weeks post-SBRT, at nephrectomy. Treatment specified: 15 Gy SBRT to primary tumor, nephrectomy 4 weeks later. Nephrectomy followed 15 Gy stereotactic body radiation by 4 weeks. Serial blood draws occurred at baseline and 2 and 4 weeks post-SBRT. The CDR3 consists of 16 residues. The germline CDR1 and CDR2 sequences are SGHNT and YYREEE (reference sequence). The V segment lost 0 bases and the J segment 4 bases; nucleotides outside the gene matches: 9. The sample originates from a study of radiation and T cells in renal cell carcinoma. Study-level points and caveats: In blood, top tumor clones expanded by 2 weeks, shrinking by 4. No pretreatment tumor biopsies were available for baseline clonotypes.

This chain connects TRBV5-4 to TRBJ1-2, with 7 bases identical to TRBD1. The clonotype originates from a woman between 45 and 60 years old with renal cell carcinoma. The sample consisted of blood, taken from a patient whose treatment included radiotherapy and nephrectomy. The CDR3 protein is CASSLDLQGVSYGYTF. Here the CDR3 DNA reads TGTGCCAGCAGCTTGGATCTTCAGGGGGTGAGCTATGGCTACACCTTC.